This TCR beta chain was profiled in a study of cytomegalovirus exposure and HLA in healthy donors. TCRdb's table, derived via immunoSEQ multiplex PCR, lists solely in-frame clones and lacks some. The top ten clones hold 2% of a sample with 100,000 to 150,000 clones, around 90% of them seen once. Broader study findings: Most sequenced TCRs were rare (though some public TCRs occurred in many donors). It was reported that the classifier diagnosed cytomegalovirus status with high specificity and sensitivity in both the original and validation cohorts. The TCR clusters that emerged in the first cohort tended, a later analysis found, to co-occur in the approximately 110 validation repertoires. The investigators catalogued 150 to 200 TCR beta chains as cytomegalovirus-associated.

Trimming cost V 4 bases and J 3 bases; bases outside gene matches: 3. CDR1 and CDR2 from the germline V gene are SGHNT and YYREEE (reference sequence). This CDR3 is 13 amino acids long. This clone has just a few counts. The antigen is not known. The chain joins TRBV5-4 to TRBJ2-7; 8 positions match TRBD1. This TCR was sampled from a woman aged 18 to 35 in good health and CMV-seronegative. Sequencing was done on a sample of PBMCs. CDR3 bases: TGTGCCAGCAGCGGCACAGGGGGCTACGAGCAGTACTTC. Translation: CASSGTGGYEQYF.